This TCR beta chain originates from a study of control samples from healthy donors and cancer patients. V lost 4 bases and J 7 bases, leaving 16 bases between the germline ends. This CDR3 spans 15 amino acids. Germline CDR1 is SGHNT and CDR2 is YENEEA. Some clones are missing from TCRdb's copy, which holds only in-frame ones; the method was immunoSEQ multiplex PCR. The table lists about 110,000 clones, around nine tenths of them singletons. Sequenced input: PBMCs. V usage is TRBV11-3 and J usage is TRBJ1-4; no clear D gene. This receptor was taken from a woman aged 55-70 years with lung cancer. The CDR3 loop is CASSSGRSLGEKLFF. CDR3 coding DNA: TGTGCCAGCAGCTCCGGACGGTCCTTAGGTGAAAAACTGTTTTTT. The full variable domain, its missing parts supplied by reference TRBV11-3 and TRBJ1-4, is EAGVVQSPRYKIIEKKQPVAFWCNPISGHNTLYWYLQNLGQGPELLIRYENEEAVDDSQLPKDRFSAERLKGVDSTLKIQPAELGDSAVYLCASSSGRSLGEKLFFGSGTQLSVL.